These 5 T cell receptor beta chains were all obtained from the same sample, sequenced in a study of regulatory T cells in long-lasting Graves disease. Specified time point: persistent/refractory GD, antithyroid drugs over 5 years with positive TRAb. There was RNA extracted from PBMCs, and the TCR library was made from it. TCR beta libraries were built with iRepertoire HTBI primers and Arm-PCR of CDR3 regions. Each CDR3 protein gets one entry after TCRdb re-called the multiplex PCR reads with MiXCR. The sample comprises 500,000 to 800,000 distinct CDR3 sequences, 25% to 30% of which are singletons, and around 42% rests with the top ten. The sequences come from peripheral blood mononuclear cells (PBMCs), collected when the disease was refractory, from a patient treated with antithyroid drugs. The receptors derive from a female donor with Graves disease.

CDR3 sequence: CASSLSGRGSGNTIYF. CDR3 nucleotides: TGCGCCAGCAGCTTGTCGGGGCGAGGCTCTGGAAACACCATATATTTT. The chain recombines TRBV5-1 with TRBJ1-3, with D perhaps matching TRBD1 (5 bases). V was pared by 1 base and J by 0 bases, with 11 bases between. The CDR3 is 16 amino acids. The germline gives CDR1 SGHRS, CDR2 YFSETQ.

Of note for this clonotype: Being one base from a much bigger clone, this may be a read error. The J gene is TRBJ2-5, the V gene TRBV20-1; 10 bases fit TRBD1. Trimming cost V 4 bases and J 4 bases; bases outside gene matches: 12. The V gene's germline CDR1 is DFQATT and CDR2 SNEGSKA (reference sequence). The CDR3 is made up of 16 amino acids. Here the CDR3 DNA reads TGCAGTGCTAATCAAGCGTCGGGACAGGGGCCAGAGACCCAGTACTTC. This codes for CSANQASGQGPETQYF.

V usage is TRBV6-1 and J usage is TRBJ1-2; 9 bases align to TRBD1. The CDR3 covers 13 residues. Germline V lookup: CDR1 MNHNS, CDR2 SASEGT. V dropped 10 bases and J dropped 6; count of bases not matched to a gene: 9. Written as DNA, the CDR3 is TGTGCCACCAATCTACGGACAGGGGATGGCTACACCTTC. Translating it yields CATNLRTGDGYTF.

The CDR3, as DNA: TGTGCCAGCAGCGAGGGACAGGGGACGCAGACCCAGTACTTC. This codes for CASSEGQGTQTQYF. The rearrangement links TRBV9 to TRBJ2-5; TRBD1 matches at 10 bases. With V trimmed by 3 bases and J by 6 bases, 5 bases remained unmatched. Germline CDR1 SGDLS, CDR2 YYNGEE. CDR3 length equals 14 residues.

This clonotype was recorded at least ten times. The V call is TRBV2, the J call TRBJ1-2, with TRBD1 matching 7 bases. This CDR3 spans 14 amino acids. Trimming at V came to 6 bases and at J to 3 bases, leaving 7 bases not matched to a gene. The V gene's germline CDR1 is SNHLY and CDR2 FYNNEI. The CDR3 spells CASSPLQGDYGYTF. In DNA, the CDR3 is TGTGCCAGCAGCCCCCTCCAGGGGGACTATGGCTACACCTTC.